A selection of T cell receptor beta chains follows, all from one sample in a study of OX40 agonist ivuxolimab in advanced cancers. Here immunoSEQ multiplex PCR was the method, and the copy in TCRdb shows in-frame clones only, minus some. The sample holds roughly 60,000 clones, roughly 84% seen once. The sample was CD4+ or CD8+ T cells sorted from blood, taken in a trial of the OX40 agonist ivuxolimab. The receptors stem from an adult with an advanced solid tumor such as melanoma, head and neck, liver or kidney cancer. CDR3s include the opening cysteine and the closing phenylalanine or tryptophan. The D gene is left open where the match is weak. A row's size may be missing; if present it is once, few, many or a size class.

TRBV9,NA,NA,TRBJ2-5,CASSPHNGARETQYF,TGTGCCAGCAGCCCCCACAACGGGGCCAGGGAGACCCAGTACTTC
TRBV14,NA,NA,TRBJ2-1,CASSQLGNDNEQFF,TGTGCCAGCAGCCAACTAGGAAATGACAATGAGCAGTTCTTC
TRBV6-6,NA,TRBD2,TRBJ2-3,CASNQLAGGGDTQYF,TGTGCCAGCAACCAACTAGCGGGAGGGGGGGATACGCAGTATTTT
TRBV7-2,NA,NA,TRBJ2-6,CASSLEGASGANVLTF,TGTGCCAGCAGCTTAGAAGGAGCGTCTGGGGCCAACGTCCTGACTTTC
TRBV2,NA,NA,TRBJ1-4,CASSEGYLTLRLTEKLFF,TGTGCCAGCAGTGAAGGCTACCTAACATTACGGCTAACCGAAAAACTGTTTTTT
TRBV9,NA,TRBD1,TRBJ2-1,CASSPYSPETGLNEQFF,TGTGCCAGCAGCCCGTACTCCCCGGAGACAGGGTTAAATGAGCAGTTCTTC
TRBV11-2,NA,NA,TRBJ1-3,CASSLLVDTIYF,TGTGCCAGCAGCTTATTAGTAGACACCATATATTTT
TRBV27,NA,NA,TRBJ1-4,CASSWDQGEKLFF,TGTGCCAGCAGTTGGGACCAGGGTGAAAAACTGTTTTTT
TRBV27,NA,TRBD1,TRBJ2-2,CASSLGTGNTGELFF,TGTGCCAGCAGTCTCGGGACAGGGAACACCGGGGAGCTGTTTTTT
TRBV12-5,NA,NA,TRBJ1-3,CASGIDGSSGNTIYF,TGTGCTAGTGGTATAGACGGAAGCTCTGGAAACACCATATATTTT
TRBV19,NA,TRBD1,TRBJ1-5,CASRVGTGDQPQHF,TGTGCCAGTAGAGTGGGGACAGGGGACCAGCCCCAGCATTTT
TRBV7-9,NA,NA,TRBJ1-6,CASSLPDYNSPLHF,TGTGCCAGCAGCTTACCAGATTATAATTCACCCCTCCACTTT
TRBV7-2,NA,TRBD2,TRBJ2-5,CASSLGGGVKTQYF,TGTGCCAGCAGCTTAGGTGGGGGGGTAAAGACCCAGTACTTC
TRBV7-9,once,NA,TRBJ2-3,CASSPPGEDTQYF,TGTGCCAGCAGCCCGCCAGGGGAAGATACGCAGTATTTT
TRBV7-2,NA,TRBD1,TRBJ2-3,CASSWTGGDTQYF,TGTGCCAGCAGCTGGACAGGGGGAGATACGCAGTATTTT
TRBV28,NA,NA,TRBJ1-6,CASRQEPEGGSPLHF,TGTGCCAGCAGACAAGAACCAGAGGGCGGCTCACCCCTCCACTTT
TRBV5-6,NA,NA,TRBJ2-1,CASSWGPNNNEQFF,TGTGCCAGCAGCTGGGGACCGAACAACAATGAGCAGTTCTTC